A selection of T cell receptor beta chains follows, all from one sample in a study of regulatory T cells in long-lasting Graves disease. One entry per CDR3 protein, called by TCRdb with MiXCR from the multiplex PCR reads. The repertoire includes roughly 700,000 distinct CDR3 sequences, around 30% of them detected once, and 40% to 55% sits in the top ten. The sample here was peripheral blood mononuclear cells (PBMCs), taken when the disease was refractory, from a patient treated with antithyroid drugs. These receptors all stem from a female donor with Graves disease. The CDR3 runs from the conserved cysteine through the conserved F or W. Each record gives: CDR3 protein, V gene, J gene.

CASSLGKTGEAFF	TRBV5-1	TRBJ1-1
CASNFNGGNQPQHF	TRBV2	TRBJ1-5
CSVEDWVGTFYEQYF	TRBV29-1	TRBJ2-7
CASSTLGTLYVEQYF	TRBV7-2	TRBJ2-7
CASSQDHPGNSYEQYF	TRBV3-1	TRBJ2-7
CASSEAGNEAFF	TRBV2	TRBJ1-1
CASSNRVSGNTIYF	TRBV6-4	TRBJ1-3
CAITAGAGDSYGYTF	TRBV2	TRBJ1-2
CASSLAPQREGETQYF	TRBV5-1	TRBJ2-5
CASSGALEAFF	TRBV27	TRBJ1-1
CASSPPLASTNEKLFF	TRBV28	TRBJ1-4
CSVTKGAGQPQHF	TRBV20-1	TRBJ1-5
CASSIGSSYNSPLHF	TRBV7-9	TRBJ1-6
CSVDLGINYGYTF	TRBV29-1	TRBJ1-2
CASSPNRAGDGYTF	TRBV7-3	TRBJ1-2
CASSLERYSGNTIYF	TRBV5-1	TRBJ1-3
CASSRRLAGGLEETQYF	TRBV7-9	TRBJ2-5
CASRDRGYEQYF	TRBV27	TRBJ2-7
CASSPGGRGSNQPQHF	TRBV27	TRBJ1-5
CSAGLAAGRQYF	TRBV20-1	TRBJ2-7
CSAQTALGNNSPLHF	TRBV20-1	TRBJ1-6
CASSQYTEAFF	TRBV28	TRBJ1-1
CAWTVMRSYEQYF	TRBV30	TRBJ2-7
CASSLGTSGRGNTGELFF	TRBV11-2	TRBJ2-2
CASSLYPSGRSQETQYF	TRBV12-3/TRBV12-4	TRBJ2-5
CASSPDPSRTEAFF	TRBV9	TRBJ1-1
CASRELGHGYTF	TRBV19	TRBJ1-2
CASSLLAGSFNEQFF	TRBV12-3/TRBV12-4	TRBJ2-1
CASSFPSTSGSRAYEQYF	TRBV5-1	TRBJ2-7
CASSDALWAYEQYF	TRBV6-1	TRBJ2-7
CASRRGGTVNTEAFF	TRBV9	TRBJ1-1
CAISESTGGLNGYTF	TRBV10-3	TRBJ1-2
CATSPRWGPHNEKLFF	TRBV15	TRBJ1-4
CASSRSSGTEAFF	TRBV18	TRBJ1-1
CASSLSWENTEAFF	TRBV27	TRBJ1-1
CASSESRQGFEKLFF	TRBV25-1	TRBJ1-4
CSAGDPNYGYTF	TRBV20-1	TRBJ1-2
CASSTGVADTQYF	TRBV12-3/TRBV12-4	TRBJ2-3
CAISESVNPVSDPYGYTF	TRBV10-3	TRBJ1-2
CASSLALARTSGQETQYF	TRBV7-7	TRBJ2-5
CASSDAPGVNQPQHF	TRBV6-2/TRBV6-3	TRBJ1-5
CASSSAEGQGYEKLFF	TRBV7-6	TRBJ1-4